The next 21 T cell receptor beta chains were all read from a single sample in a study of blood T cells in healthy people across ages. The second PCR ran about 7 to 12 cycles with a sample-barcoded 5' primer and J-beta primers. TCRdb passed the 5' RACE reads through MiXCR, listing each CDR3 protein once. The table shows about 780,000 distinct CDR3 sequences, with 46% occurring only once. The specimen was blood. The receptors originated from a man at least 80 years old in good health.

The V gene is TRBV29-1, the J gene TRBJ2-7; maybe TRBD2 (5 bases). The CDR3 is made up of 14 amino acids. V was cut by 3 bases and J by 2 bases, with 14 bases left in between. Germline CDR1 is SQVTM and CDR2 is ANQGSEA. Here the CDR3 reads CSVELSSGAYEQYF. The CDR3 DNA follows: TGCAGCGTTGAGCTCTCCAGCGGAGCCTACGAGCAGTACTTC.

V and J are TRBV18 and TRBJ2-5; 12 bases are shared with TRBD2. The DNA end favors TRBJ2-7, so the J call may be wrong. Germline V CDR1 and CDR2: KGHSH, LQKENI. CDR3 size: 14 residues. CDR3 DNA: TGTGCCAGCTCCCCGACTAGCGGGAGCTTCGAGCAGTACTTC. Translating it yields CASSPTSGSFEQYF.

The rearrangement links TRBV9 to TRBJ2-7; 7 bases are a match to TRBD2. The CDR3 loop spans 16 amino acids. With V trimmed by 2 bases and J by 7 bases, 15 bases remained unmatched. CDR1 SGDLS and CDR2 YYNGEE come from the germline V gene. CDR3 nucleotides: TGTGCCAGCAGCGTGAGTAGCGGGCTATTGTACAATGAGCAGTACTTC. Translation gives CASSVSSGLLYNEQYF. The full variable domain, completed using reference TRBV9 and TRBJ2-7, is DSGVTQTPKHLITATGQRVTLRCSPRSGDLSVYWYQQSLDQGLQFLIQYYNGEERAKGNILERFSAQQFPDLHSELNLSSLELGDSALYFCASSVSSGLLYNEQYFGPGTRLTVT.

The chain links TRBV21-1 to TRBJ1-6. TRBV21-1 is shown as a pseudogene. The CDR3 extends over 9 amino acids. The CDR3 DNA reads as TGCGCCAGGATCTCACCCCTCCACTTT. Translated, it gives CARISPLHF.

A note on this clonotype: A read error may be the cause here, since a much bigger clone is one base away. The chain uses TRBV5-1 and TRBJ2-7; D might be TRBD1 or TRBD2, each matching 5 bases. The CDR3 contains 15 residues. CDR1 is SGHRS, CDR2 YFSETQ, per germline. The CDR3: CASSLVAGSSYERYF. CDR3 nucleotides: TGCGCCAGCAGCTTGGTCGCAGGGAGCTCCTACGAGCGGTACTTC.

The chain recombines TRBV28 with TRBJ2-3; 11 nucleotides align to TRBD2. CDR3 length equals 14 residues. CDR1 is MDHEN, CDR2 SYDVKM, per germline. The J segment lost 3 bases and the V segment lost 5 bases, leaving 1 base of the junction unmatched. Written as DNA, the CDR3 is TGTGCCAGCAGTCCTAGCGGGGGGACAGATACGCAGTATTTT. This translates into CASSPSGGTDTQYF.

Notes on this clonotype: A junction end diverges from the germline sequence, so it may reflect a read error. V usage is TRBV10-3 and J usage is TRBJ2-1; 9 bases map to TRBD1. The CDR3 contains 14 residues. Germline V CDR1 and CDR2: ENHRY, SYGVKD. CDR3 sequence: CAIKGGQGNNERFF. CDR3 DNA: TGTGCCATCAAAGGAGGACAGGGGAACAATGAGCGGTTCTTC.

CDR3 sequence: CASSYSITGSSSKANEKLFF. Here the CDR3 DNA reads TGTGCCAGCAGTTACTCGATCACAGGGAGTTCGTCCAAGGCTAATGAAAAACTGTTTTTT. The chain combines TRBV6-5 with TRBJ1-4, with D tentatively TRBD1 (6 bases). CDR3 size: 20 residues. Germline CDR1 MNHEY, CDR2 SVGAGI. Deletions cut 0 bases from V and 3 bases from J, with 23 bases between.

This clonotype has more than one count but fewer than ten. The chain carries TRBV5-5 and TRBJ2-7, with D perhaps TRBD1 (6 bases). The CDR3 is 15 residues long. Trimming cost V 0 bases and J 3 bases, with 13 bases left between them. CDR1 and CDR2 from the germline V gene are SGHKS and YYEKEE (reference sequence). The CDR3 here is CASSLGGQGLYEQYF. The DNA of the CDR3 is TGTGCCAGCAGCTTGGGGGGACAAGGACTCTACGAGCAGTACTTC. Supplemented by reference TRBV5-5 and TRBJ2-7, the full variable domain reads DAGVTQSPTHLIKTRGQQVTLRCSPISGHKSVSWYQQVLGQGPQFIFQYYEKEERGRGNFPDRFSARQFPNYSSELNVNALLLGDSALYLCASSLGGQGLYEQYFGPGTRLTVT.

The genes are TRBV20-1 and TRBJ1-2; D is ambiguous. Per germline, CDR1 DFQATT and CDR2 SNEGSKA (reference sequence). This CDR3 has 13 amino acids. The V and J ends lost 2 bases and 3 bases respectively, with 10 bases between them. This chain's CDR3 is CSARIMEHYGYTF. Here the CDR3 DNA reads TGCAGTGCTAGAATAATGGAGCACTATGGCTACACCTTC.

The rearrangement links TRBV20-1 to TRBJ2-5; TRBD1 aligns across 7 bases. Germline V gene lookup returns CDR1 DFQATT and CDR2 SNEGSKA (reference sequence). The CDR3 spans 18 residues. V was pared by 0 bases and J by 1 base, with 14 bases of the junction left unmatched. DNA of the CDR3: TGCAGTGCTAGAGATCCCCGGACAGGAGCCTTGGGCCAAGAGACCCAGTACTTC. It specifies CSARDPRTGALGQETQYF.

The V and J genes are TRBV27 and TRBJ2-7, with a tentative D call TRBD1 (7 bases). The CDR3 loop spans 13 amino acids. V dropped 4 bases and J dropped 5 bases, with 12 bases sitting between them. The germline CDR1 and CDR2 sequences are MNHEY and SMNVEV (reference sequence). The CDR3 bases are TGTGCCAGCAGTTACAGGGGAGGAAACGAGCAGTACTTC. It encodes CASSYRGGNEQYF.

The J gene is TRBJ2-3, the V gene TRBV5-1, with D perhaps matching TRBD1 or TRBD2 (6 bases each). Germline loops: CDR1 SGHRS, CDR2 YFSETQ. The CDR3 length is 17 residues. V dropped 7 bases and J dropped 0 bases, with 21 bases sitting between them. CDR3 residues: CASRDTGGGLSTDTQYF. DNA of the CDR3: TGCGCCAGCCGAGATACAGGAGGGGGGTTAAGCACAGATACGCAGTATTTT.

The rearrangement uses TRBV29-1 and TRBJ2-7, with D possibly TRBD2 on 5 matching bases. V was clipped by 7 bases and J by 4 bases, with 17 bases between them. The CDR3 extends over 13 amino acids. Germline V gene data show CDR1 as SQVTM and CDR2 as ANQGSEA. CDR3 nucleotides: TGCAGCGCCGAGATAGGAAGAGGGTACGAGCAGTACTTC. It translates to CSAEIGRGYEQYF.

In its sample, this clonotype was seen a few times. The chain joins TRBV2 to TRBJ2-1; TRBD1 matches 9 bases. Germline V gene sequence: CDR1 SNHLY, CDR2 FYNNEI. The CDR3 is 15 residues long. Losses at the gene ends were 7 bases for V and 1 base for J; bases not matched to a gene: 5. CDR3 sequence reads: CASKDRGGSYNEQFF. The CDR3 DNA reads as TGTGCCAGCAAGGACAGGGGAGGGTCCTACAATGAGCAGTTCTTC.

CDR3 in DNA: TGTGCCAGCAGCTTCGACAGGGGAGGTTCACCCCTCCACTTT. This codes for CASSFDRGGSPLHF. The chain couples TRBV5-5 to TRBJ1-6; 8 bases align to TRBD1. Germline values: CDR1 SGHKS, CDR2 YYEKEE (reference sequence). V was pared by 2 bases and J by 9 bases, with 4 bases of the junction left unmatched. The CDR3 runs 14 residues.

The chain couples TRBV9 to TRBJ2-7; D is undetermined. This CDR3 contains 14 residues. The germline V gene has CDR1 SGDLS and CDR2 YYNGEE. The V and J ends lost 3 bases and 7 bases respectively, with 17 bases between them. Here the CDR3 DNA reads TGTGCCAGCAGCGCTAATGTCCGGCAAGGGGAGCAGTACTTC. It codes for CASSANVRQGEQYF.

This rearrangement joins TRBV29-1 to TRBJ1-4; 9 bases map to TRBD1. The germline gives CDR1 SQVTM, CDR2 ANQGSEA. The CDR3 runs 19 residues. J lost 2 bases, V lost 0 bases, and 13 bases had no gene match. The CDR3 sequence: CSVEDRSTGGRRTNEKLFF. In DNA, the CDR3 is TGCAGCGTTGAAGATCGTTCGACAGGGGGGCGTCGTACTAATGAAAAACTGTTTTTT.

In DNA, the CDR3 is TGCAGTGCTAAACCGGGCTCCCCTGGTACGCAGTATTTT. Translating gives CSAKPGSPGTQYF. V and J are TRBV20-1 and TRBJ2-3; D is unclear. Germline V lookup: CDR1 DFQATT, CDR2 SNEGSKA (reference sequence). V gave up 4 bases and J gave up 8 bases, with 16 bases separating them. The CDR3 is 13 residues long.

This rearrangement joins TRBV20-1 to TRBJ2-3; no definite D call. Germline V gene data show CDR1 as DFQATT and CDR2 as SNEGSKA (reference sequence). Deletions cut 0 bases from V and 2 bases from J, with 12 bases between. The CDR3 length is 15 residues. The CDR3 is CSARDLVASTDTQYF. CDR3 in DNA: TGCAGTGCTAGAGATCTAGTTGCCTCCACAGATACGCAGTATTTT.

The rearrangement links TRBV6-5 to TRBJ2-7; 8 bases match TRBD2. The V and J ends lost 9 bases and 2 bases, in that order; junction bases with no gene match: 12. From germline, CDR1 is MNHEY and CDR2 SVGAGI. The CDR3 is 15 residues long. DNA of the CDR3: TGTGCCAGTAACCCACGGGGACTAGTCCCCTACGAGCAGTACTTC. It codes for CASNPRGLVPYEQYF.